The clone carrying this TCR beta chain is a singleton in its sample. The CDR3 spans 14 residues. CDR1 is MNHEY and CDR2 is SVGEGT in the germline V gene. V lost 6 bases and J lost 3, with 11 bases in between. The data were produced by immunoSEQ multiplex PCR, yet TCRdb's version contains in-frame clones alone and is incomplete. The sample holds 350,000 to 400,000 clones, around 90% seen once. These data come from a study of blood T cell repertoires in COVID-19. The specimen was PBMCs or T cells enriched from blood (not recorded which). This chain joins TRBV6-2 or TRBV6-3 and TRBJ2-2, with D possibly being TRBD1 (6 bases). The sequence was obtained from a woman under 30 who had recovered from COVID-19. The CDR3 region is CASSRDTYTGELFF. CDR3 bases: TGTGCCAGCAGCCGGGACACTTACACCGGGGAGCTGTTTTTT.